These 20 T cell receptor beta chains were sequenced from one sample in a study of OX40 agonist ivuxolimab in advanced cancers. Produced via immunoSEQ multiplex PCR; TCRdb's table is partial and in-frame only. The table lists 55,000 to 85,000 clones, roughly 89% of them singletons. The sequenced sample was CD4+ or CD8+ T cells sorted from blood, obtained in a trial of the OX40 agonist ivuxolimab. All receptors derive from an adult with an advanced solid tumor such as melanoma, head and neck, liver or kidney cancer.

The chain has TRBV7-2 and TRBJ2-3; D is ambiguous. Per germline, CDR1 SGHTA and CDR2 FQGNSA. Trimming took 3 bases from V and 6 from J, leaving 10 bases between them. This CDR3 region has 13 residues. The CDR3 reads CASSFSSGDTQYF. CDR3 nucleotides: TGTGCCAGCAGCTTTTCTTCTGGGGATACGCAGTATTTT. The whole variable domain, remainder taken from reference TRBV7-2 and TRBJ2-3, is GAGVSQSPSNKVTEKGKDVELRCDPISGHTALYWYRQSLGQGLEFLIYFQGNSAPDKSGLPSDRFSAERTGGSVSTLTIQRTQQEDSAVYLCASSFSSGDTQYFGPGTRLTVL.

The rearrangement joins TRBV19 to TRBJ1-5; maybe TRBD1 (6 bases). CDR3 size: 16 residues. Trimming took 7 bases from V and 2 from J, leaving 18 bases between them. The germline CDR1 and CDR2 sequences are LNHDA and SQIVND (reference sequence). The CDR3 loop reads CASKRQAGAGNQPQHF. CDR3 sequence (DNA): TGTGCCAGTAAACGACAGGCGGGGGCAGGCAATCAGCCCCAGCATTTT.

This rearrangement joins TRBV28 to TRBJ1-3; possible D gene TRBD1, 5 bases. Deletions cut 2 bases from V and 1 base from J, with 9 bases between. The CDR3 spans 15 residues. Germline V gene data show CDR1 as MDHEN and CDR2 as SYDVKM. The CDR3 nucleotides are TGTGCCAGCAGTTTAACTGGGGGTTCTGGAAACACCATATATTTT. Translated, it gives CASSLTGGSGNTIYF.

The J gene is TRBJ2-7, the V gene TRBV11-2; D remains unclear. With 4 bases removed from V and 0 bases from J, the gap between germline ends came to 10 bases. Germline CDR1 and CDR2: SGHAT and FQNNGV. The CDR3 length is 14 residues. The CDR3 sequence is CASSSRPGSYEQYF. The CDR3 region has the DNA TGTGCCAGCAGCTCCCGACCCGGCTCCTACGAGCAGTACTTC.

The chain carries TRBV7-2 and TRBJ1-2, with D perhaps TRBD1 (5 bases). The CDR3 covers 14 residues. Germline assignment: CDR1 SGHTA and CDR2 FQGNSA. The V end lost 0 bases, the J end lost 4 bases, and 9 bases lay between the germline ends. The CDR3 DNA reads TGTGCCAGCAGCTTAGCGAACAGGCGCTATGGCTACACCTTC. The encoded protein is CASSLANRRYGYTF.

V is TRBV5-1 and J is TRBJ2-5, with 11 bases that match TRBD2. Trimming cost V 4 bases and J 5 bases; bases outside gene matches: 10. CDR3 length: 16 amino acids. Per the germline V gene, CDR1 is SGHRS and CDR2 is YFSETQ. The CDR3 is CASSPVAGGPSETQYF. For the CDR3, the DNA is TGCGCCAGCAGCCCAGTAGCGGGGGGGCCCTCGGAGACCCAGTACTTC.

This sequence joins TRBV5-1 and TRBJ1-2, with a tentative D call TRBD1 (5 bases). The CDR3 loop spans 14 amino acids. Trimming removed 5 bases from V and 3 bases from J, with 14 bases in between. Germline V gene sequence: CDR1 SGHRS, CDR2 YFSETQ. The CDR3, as DNA: TGCGCCAGCAGACCGACAGACGGTGACTATGGCTACACCTTC. Translated: CASRPTDGDYGYTF.

This chain uses TRBV5-1 with TRBJ1-1; 10 nucleotides align to TRBD1. Looked up from germline, CDR1 is SGHRS and CDR2 is YFSETQ. This CDR3 is built from 17 residues. The trim removed 4 bases at V and 0 bases at J, leaving 9 bases unmatched. As DNA, the CDR3 is TGCGCCAGCAGCCGCGTGGGACAGGGGATCATGAACACTGAAGCTTTCTTT. Protein product: CASSRVGQGIMNTEAFF.

J is TRBJ1-1 and V is TRBV4-1; 7 nucleotides agree with TRBD1. Germline V lookup: CDR1 MGHRA, CDR2 YSYEKL. V was pared by 0 bases and J by 8 bases, with 12 bases of the junction left unmatched. The CDR3 loop spans 16 amino acids. The chain's CDR3 is CASSQDWGTVLVEAFF. The DNA of the CDR3 is TGCGCCAGCAGCCAAGATTGGGGGACAGTCTTGGTAGAAGCTTTCTTT.

V usage is TRBV25-1 and J usage is TRBJ1-2, with unresolved D. With 3 bases removed from V and 7 bases from J, the gap between germline ends came to 15 bases. Germline loops: CDR1 MGHDK, CDR2 SYGVNS. CDR3 length: 14 residues. CDR3 coding DNA: TGTGCCAGCAGTGACCTAGGCCTGAGCCCTGGCTACACCTTC. As protein: CASSDLGLSPGYTF.

This rearrangement joins TRBV5-1 to TRBJ2-3; a possible D gene is TRBD2 (6 bases). Trimming left V 4 bases short and J 0 bases short, with 15 bases between. This CDR3 has 16 residues. Per the germline V gene, CDR1 is SGHRS and CDR2 is YFSETQ. The CDR3 coding sequence is TGCGCCAGCAGCCTTGGGACTTTCTACAGCACAGATACGCAGTATTTT. Protein sequence: CASSLGTFYSTDTQYF.

The chain is built from TRBV5-4 and TRBJ2-5, with D perhaps matching TRBD2 (6 bases). The J call may be mistaken, given a closer DNA end match to TRBJ2-7. The CDR3 is made up of 16 amino acids. Looked up from germline, CDR1 is SGHNT and CDR2 is YYREEE (reference sequence). CDR3 sequence reads: CASSLAGGSRIHEQYF. CDR3 nucleotide sequence: TGTGCCAGCAGCTTGGCTGGAGGGAGCAGGATCCACGAGCAGTACTTC.

As DNA, the CDR3 is TGCGCCAGCAGCCTAGGGGCAGCTGAGAACACTGAAGCTTTCTTT. This sequence encodes CASSLGAAENTEAFF. The chain is built from TRBV5-1 and TRBJ1-1; D possibly corresponds to TRBD1 (5 bases). CDR1 is SGHRS, CDR2 YFSETQ, per germline. This CDR3 region has 15 residues. V was shortened by 4 bases and J by 1 base, with 14 bases between the two germline ends.

The chain employs TRBV27 and TRBJ2-2, with D possibly matching TRBD2 (6 bases). Germline assignment: CDR1 MNHEY and CDR2 SMNVEV (reference sequence). Trimming cost V 7 bases and J 4 bases, with 16 bases left between them. This CDR3 has 15 residues. CDR3 sequence reads: CASTFGGLITGELFF. CDR3 DNA: TGTGCCAGCACCTTCGGGGGACTCATCACCGGGGAGCTGTTTTTT.

The DNA of the CDR3 is TGTGCCAGTAGTATCCGGAGCGATACGCAGTATTTT. This translates into CASSIRSDTQYF. This chain uses TRBV19 with TRBJ2-3; D gene ambiguous. Germline assignment: CDR1 LNHDA and CDR2 SQIVND (reference sequence). V was clipped by 3 bases and J by 6 bases, with 7 bases between them. The length of the CDR3 is 12 residues.

As for this clone: The DNA is omitted, as the CDR3 cannot be located on it reliably, and the CDR3 follows TCRdb's listing. This chain uses TRBV6-5 with TRBJ2-1. Germline V gene data show CDR1 as MNHEY and CDR2 as SVGAGI. The CDR3 spans 15 amino acids, including both terminal residues. The CDR3 sequence is CASSYSVLGHNEQFF.

The chain recombines TRBV18 with TRBJ1-2; 9 nucleotides match TRBD1. V lost 1 base and J lost 8; bases outside the gene matches: 11. This CDR3 region has 16 residues. CDR1 and CDR2 from the germline V gene are KGHSH and LQKENI. CDR3 sequence reads: CASSPRPGQGTAGYTF. CDR3 DNA: TGTGCCAGCTCACCACGGCCGGGACAGGGAACGGCCGGCTACACCTTC.

The chain couples TRBV4-2 to TRBJ2-5; D gene ambiguous. Germline CDR1 reads LGHNA; CDR2 reads YNFKEQ. This CDR3 comprises 14 residues. V was clipped by 1 base and J by 5 bases, with 11 bases between them. The CDR3 spells CASSQGGRSETQYF. The CDR3 DNA sequence: TGTGCCAGCAGCCAAGGGGGTCGGAGCGAGACCCAGTACTTC.

The rearrangement links TRBV5-4 to TRBJ1-1, with TRBD1 as a possible D gene (5 bases). Trimming stripped 2 bases from V and 1 base from J, with 9 bases between. From germline, CDR1 is SGHNT and CDR2 YYREEE (reference sequence). This CDR3 spans 14 amino acids. In DNA form, the CDR3 reads TGTGCCAGCAGCTTAGGGGCCAAGAACACTGAAGCTTTCTTT. Translated: CASSLGAKNTEAFF.

V is TRBV28 and J is TRBJ2-3, with 7 bases lining up with TRBD2. V lost 5 bases, J lost 1 base, and 18 bases stayed unmatched. Germline CDR1 MDHEN, CDR2 SYDVKM. The CDR3 sequence is 19 residues long. In nucleotides, the CDR3 is TGTGCCAGCAGTCCTCACCTTTGGGGGGGGTCCGACGGCACAGATACGCAGTATTTT. It codes for CASSPHLWGGSDGTDTQYF.